This T cell receptor (beta chain) was captured by sequencing in a study of cytomegalovirus exposure and HLA in healthy donors. Use of 60 Vbeta and 13 Jbeta primers characterized the PCR. Sequenced by immunoSEQ multiplex PCR; TCRdb stores in-frame clones only, minus some. The table includes more than 95,000 clones, around 60% detected once. V was cut by 0 bases and J by 1 base, with 13 bases left in between. Germline V lookup: CDR1 SGHRS, CDR2 YFSETQ. The CDR3 contains 16 residues. The chain has TRBV5-1 and TRBJ1-1, with D perhaps matching TRBD1 (6 bases). The receptor comes from a man aged 55 to 70 in good health and CMV-seronegative. The source material was PBMCs. In DNA form, the CDR3 reads TGCGCCAGCAGCTTGGAGTTAGACAGGAGGAACACTGAAGCTTTCTTT. This translates into CASSLELDRRNTEAFF.